These 12 T cell receptor beta chains were sequenced from one sample in a study of T cells in Graves' hyperthyroidism and ophthalmopathy. RNA transcripts provided the source from which TCR beta CDR3 regions were amplified. HTBI primers were the set used in a first-round RT-PCR of the TCR CDR3. TCRdb re-derived calls from the multiplex PCR reads in MiXCR, one entry per CDR3 protein. The sample records under 400,000 distinct CDR3 sequences, approximately 13% being singletons. Sample: blood. The receptors derive from a woman aged 55-70 years with Graves' hyperthyroidism.

This clonotype was seen repeatedly, ten times or more. CDR3 in amino acids: CASSLLGARKETQYF. The CDR3 nucleotides are TGTGCCAGCAGTTTATTGGGAGCGAGAAAAGAGACCCAGTACTTC. The chain has TRBV28 and TRBJ2-5; maybe TRBD2 (5 bases). The germline V gene encodes CDR1 MDHEN and CDR2 SYDVKM. Trimming shortened V by 1 base and J by 3 bases, and 12 bases separated the two germline ends. CDR3 size: 15 residues.

This clonotype was observed many times. V and J are TRBV30 and TRBJ2-1, with 10 bases aligning to TRBD2. This CDR3 spans 15 amino acids. CDR1 and CDR2 (germline): GTSNPN, SVGIG (reference sequence). Trimming removed 0 bases from V and 6 bases from J; junction bases left unmatched: 5. CDR3 region: CAWSVTTSGANEQFF. The CDR3 nucleotides read TGTGCCTGGAGTGTCACTACTAGCGGGGCCAATGAGCAGTTCTTC.

This clonotype was counted ten times or more. This sequence joins TRBV18 and TRBJ2-1; TRBD2 might be the D (6 bases). Germline assignment: CDR1 KGHSH and CDR2 LQKENI. The length of the CDR3 is 13 residues. The ends were cut back, 0 bases at V and 7 bases at J, with 7 bases in the middle. The CDR3 reads CASSPPGGNEQFF. CDR3 nucleotides: TGTGCCAGCTCACCACCTGGGGGGAATGAGCAGTTCTTC.

The chain combines TRBV6-1 with TRBJ1-2; 8 nucleotides match TRBD1. Germline assignment: CDR1 MNHNS and CDR2 SASEGT. V lost 7 bases to trimming and J lost 8 bases; unmatched junction nucleotides: 6. This CDR3 has 12 residues. As DNA, the CDR3 is TGTGCCAGCAACAACAGGGGGGGCGGCTACACCTTC. Protein sequence: CASNNRGGGYTF.

This clonotype was counted ten times or more. The J gene is TRBJ1-1, the V gene TRBV10-1, with TRBD1 matching 7 bases. The V segment lost 4 bases and the J segment 1 base; nucleotides outside the gene matches: 6. The CDR3 covers 15 residues. The germline gives CDR1 WNHNN, CDR2 SYGVQD (reference sequence). CDR3 amino acids: CASSGPQGPNTEAFF. The CDR3 bases are TGCGCCAGCAGTGGCCCACAGGGGCCGAACACTGAAGCTTTCTTT.

This clonotype occurred many times. The chain recombines TRBV2 with TRBJ2-3; D is undetermined. The germline CDR1 and CDR2 sequences are SNHLY and FYNNEI. CDR3 size: 13 residues. V was pared by 4 bases and J by 2 bases, with 7 bases between. This CDR3 reads CASSVGITDTQYF. Written as DNA, the CDR3 is TGTGCCAGCAGTGTGGGTATCACAGATACGCAGTATTTT.

This clonotype was observed at least ten times. V gene TRBV18 combines with J gene TRBJ2-5, with 7 bases fitting TRBD1. The V and J ends lost 3 bases and 5 bases, in that order; junction bases with no gene match: 9. This CDR3 has 15 residues. Germline lookup yields CDR1 KGHSH and CDR2 LQKENI. The CDR3 DNA reads TGTGCCAGCTCACCGCGAGGGACAGCAAGGGAGACCCAGTACTTC. Translated: CASSPRGTARETQYF.

This clonotype has ten or more counts. The chain employs TRBV6-1 and TRBJ2-7; a weak D match, TRBD1 (7 bases). V lost 5 bases, J lost 5 bases, and 22 bases lay in between. Germline CDR1 is MNHNS and CDR2 is SASEGT. This CDR3 contains 16 residues. CDR3 loop: CASSYGAGQSGDEQYF. CDR3 coding DNA: TGTGCCAGCAGTTACGGTGCGGGACAGTCTGGTGACGAGCAGTACTTC.

This clonotype was seen ten or more times. The CDR3 nucleotides are TGTGCCAGCAGTGAAGCAGTTACCTACGAGCAGTACTTC. Its translation: CASSEAVTYEQYF. The chain carries TRBV6-1 and TRBJ2-7; D is uncertain. The CDR3 has 13 residues. Deletions cut 0 bases from V and 2 bases from J, with 5 bases between. Germline values: CDR1 MNHNS, CDR2 SASEGT.

This clonotype occurred many times. V is TRBV27 and J is TRBJ1-2; TRBD1 matches 10 bases. The germline V gene encodes CDR1 MNHEY and CDR2 SMNVEV (reference sequence). The CDR3 has 14 residues. V gave up 6 bases and J gave up 4 bases; unmatched junction bases: 5. DNA for the CDR3: TGTGCCAGCAGAGCAGGGACAGGGGTCTATGGCTACACCTTC. Residues: CASRAGTGVYGYTF.

The rearrangement links TRBV19 to TRBJ2-1, with 8 positions matching TRBD2. The CDR3 contains 14 residues. The germline CDR1 and CDR2 sequences are LNHDA and SQIVND (reference sequence). V lost 7 bases, J lost 11 bases, and 13 bases stayed unmatched. The CDR3, as DNA: TGTGCCAGTAACACAGCGGGAGTGGGGGCCAAGCAGTTCTTC. Protein: CASNTAGVGAKQFF.

This clonotype was found many times. The gene calls are TRBV11-3 and TRBJ2-1, with no clear D. Trimming pared 0 bases from V and 7 bases from J, leaving 16 bases between. The germline gives CDR1 SGHNT, CDR2 YENEEA. CDR3 length equals 16 residues. The CDR3 is CASSLESLAARNEQFF. CDR3 coding DNA: TGTGCCAGCAGCTTAGAGTCGTTGGCGGCCCGGAATGAGCAGTTCTTC.